This T cell receptor (beta chain) was captured by sequencing in a study of shared clonotypes between healthy human individuals. Profiling relied on immunoSEQ multiplex PCR, and the TCRdb table lists in-frame clones only, not all of them. The sample holds over 1.4 million clones, roughly 97% seen once. The ends were cut back, 4 bases at V and 2 bases at J, with 4 bases in the middle. Germline CDR1 SNHLY, CDR2 FYNNEI. The CDR3 loop spans 12 amino acids. Sequenced: naive CD4+ T cells sorted from blood. Subset in this sample: CD45RA+ positively selected. The sequence derives from a man aged 25 to 45 in good health. V and J are TRBV2 and TRBJ2-3; D is uncertain. CDR3 amino acids: CASSVNTDTQYF. The CDR3 DNA is TGTGCCAGCAGTGTGAACACAGATACGCAGTATTTT.